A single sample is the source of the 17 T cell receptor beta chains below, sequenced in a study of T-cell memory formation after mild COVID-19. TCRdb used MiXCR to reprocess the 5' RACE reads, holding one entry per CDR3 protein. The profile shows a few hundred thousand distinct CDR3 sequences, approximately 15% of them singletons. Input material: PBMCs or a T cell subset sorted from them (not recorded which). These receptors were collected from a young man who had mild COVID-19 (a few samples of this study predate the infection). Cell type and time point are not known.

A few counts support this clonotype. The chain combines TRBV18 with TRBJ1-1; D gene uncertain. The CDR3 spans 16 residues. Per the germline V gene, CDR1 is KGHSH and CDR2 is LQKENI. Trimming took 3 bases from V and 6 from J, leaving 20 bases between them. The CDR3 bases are TGTGCCAGCTCACCGAAATTATTGACAACCCTCCCTGAAGCTTTCTTT. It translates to CASSPKLLTTLPEAFF. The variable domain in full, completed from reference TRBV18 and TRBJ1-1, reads NAGVMQNPRHLVRRRGQEARLRCSPMKGHSHVYWYRQLPEEGLKFMVYLQKENIIDESGMPKERFSAEFPKEGPSILRIQQVVRGDSAAYFCASSPKLLTTLPEAFFGQGTRLTVV.

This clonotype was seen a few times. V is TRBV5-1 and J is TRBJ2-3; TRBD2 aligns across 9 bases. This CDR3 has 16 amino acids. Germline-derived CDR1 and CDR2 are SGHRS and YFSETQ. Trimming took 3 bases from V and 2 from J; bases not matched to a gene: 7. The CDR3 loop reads CASSWVAGDSTDTQYF. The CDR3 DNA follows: TGCGCCAGCAGCTGGGTAGCGGGGGATTCCACAGATACGCAGTATTTT.

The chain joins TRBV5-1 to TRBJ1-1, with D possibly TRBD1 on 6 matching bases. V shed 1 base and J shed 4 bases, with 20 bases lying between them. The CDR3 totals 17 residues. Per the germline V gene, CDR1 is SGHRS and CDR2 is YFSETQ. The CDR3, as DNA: TGCGCCAGCAGCTTGATAGGTTCTTGGGGGCTGGGCACTGAAGCTTTCTTT. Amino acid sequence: CASSLIGSWGLGTEAFF. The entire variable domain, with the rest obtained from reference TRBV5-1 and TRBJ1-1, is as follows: KAGVTQTPRYLIKTRGQQVTLSCSPISGHRSVSWYQQTPGQGLQFLFEYFSETQRNKGNFPGRFSGRQFSNSRSEMNVSTLELGDSALYLCASSLIGSWGLGTEAFFGQGTRLTVV.

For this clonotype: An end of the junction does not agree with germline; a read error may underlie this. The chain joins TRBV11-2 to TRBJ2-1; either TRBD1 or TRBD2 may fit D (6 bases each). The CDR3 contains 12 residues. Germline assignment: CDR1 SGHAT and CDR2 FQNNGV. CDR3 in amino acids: CASSLGGTWRVF. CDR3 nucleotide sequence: TGTGCCAGCAGCTTAGGAGGGACATGGAGGGTCTTC. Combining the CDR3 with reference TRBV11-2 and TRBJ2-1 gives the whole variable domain EAGVAQSPRYKIIEKRQSVAFWCNPISGHATLYWYQQILGQGPKLLIQFQNNGVVDDSQLPKDRFSAERLKGVDSTLKIQPAKLEDSAVYLCASSLGGTWRVFGPGTRLTVL.

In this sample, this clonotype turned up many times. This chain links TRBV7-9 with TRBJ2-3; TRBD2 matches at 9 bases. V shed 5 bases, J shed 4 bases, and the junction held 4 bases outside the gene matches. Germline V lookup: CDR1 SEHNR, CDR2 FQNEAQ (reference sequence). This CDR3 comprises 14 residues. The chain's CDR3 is CASSQGLAADTQYF. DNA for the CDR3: TGTGCCAGCAGCCAGGGACTAGCCGCAGATACGCAGTATTTT.

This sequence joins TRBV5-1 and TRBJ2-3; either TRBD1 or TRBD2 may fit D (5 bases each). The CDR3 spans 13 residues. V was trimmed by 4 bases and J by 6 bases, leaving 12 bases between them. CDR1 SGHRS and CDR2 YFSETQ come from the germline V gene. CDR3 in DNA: TGCGCCAGCAGCCCCCAGGGAGTTGATACGCAGTATTTT. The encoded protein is CASSPQGVDTQYF.

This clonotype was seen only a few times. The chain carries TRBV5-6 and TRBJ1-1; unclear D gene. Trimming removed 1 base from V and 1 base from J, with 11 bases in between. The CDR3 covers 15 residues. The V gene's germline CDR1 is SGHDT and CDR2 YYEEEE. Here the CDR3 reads CASSLHFLRNTEAFF. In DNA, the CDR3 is TGTGCCAGCAGCTTGCACTTTCTAAGGAACACTGAAGCTTTCTTT. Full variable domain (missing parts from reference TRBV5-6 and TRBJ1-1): DAGVTQSPTHLIKTRGQQVTLRCSPKSGHDTVSWYQQALGQGPQFIFQYYEEEERQRGNFPDRFSGHQFPNYSSELNVNALLLGDSALYLCASSLHFLRNTEAFFGQGTRLTVV.

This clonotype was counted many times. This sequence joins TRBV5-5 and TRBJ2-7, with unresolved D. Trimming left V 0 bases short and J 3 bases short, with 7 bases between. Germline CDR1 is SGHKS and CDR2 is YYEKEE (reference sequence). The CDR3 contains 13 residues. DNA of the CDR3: TGTGCCAGCAGCTTGGAAGCAGTCTACGAGCAGTACTTC. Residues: CASSLEAVYEQYF.

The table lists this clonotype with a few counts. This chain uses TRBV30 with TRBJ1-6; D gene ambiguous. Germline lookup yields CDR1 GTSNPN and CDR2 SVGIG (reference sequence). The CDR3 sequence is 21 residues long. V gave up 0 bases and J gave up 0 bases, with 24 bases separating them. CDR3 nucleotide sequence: TGTGCCTGGAGTGTACGGCCCCGTCCGCACCAACTGAGCTCCTATAATTCACCCCTCCACTTT. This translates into CAWSVRPRPHQLSSYNSPLHF.

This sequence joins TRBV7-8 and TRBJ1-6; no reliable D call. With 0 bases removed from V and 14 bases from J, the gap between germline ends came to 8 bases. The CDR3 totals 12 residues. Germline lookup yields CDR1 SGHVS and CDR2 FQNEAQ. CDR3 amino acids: CASSLAGETLHF. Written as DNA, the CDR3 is TGTGCCAGCAGCTTAGCTGGCGAGACCCTCCACTTT.

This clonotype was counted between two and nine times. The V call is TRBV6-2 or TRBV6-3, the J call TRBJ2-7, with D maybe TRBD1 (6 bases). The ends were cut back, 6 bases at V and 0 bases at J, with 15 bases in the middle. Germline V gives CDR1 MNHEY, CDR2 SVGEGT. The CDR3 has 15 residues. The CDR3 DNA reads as TGTGCCAGCAGAGAACAGGGAACTAGCTCCTACGAGCAGTACTTC. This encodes CASREQGTSSYEQYF.

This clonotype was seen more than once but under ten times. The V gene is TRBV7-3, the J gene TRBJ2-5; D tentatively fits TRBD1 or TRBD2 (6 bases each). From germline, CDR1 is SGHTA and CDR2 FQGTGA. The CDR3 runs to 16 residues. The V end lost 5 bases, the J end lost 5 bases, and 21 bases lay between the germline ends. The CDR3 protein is CASSPTGFGGGETQYF. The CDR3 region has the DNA TGTGCCAGCAGCCCCACGGGGTTCGGGGGCGGGGAGACCCAGTACTTC.

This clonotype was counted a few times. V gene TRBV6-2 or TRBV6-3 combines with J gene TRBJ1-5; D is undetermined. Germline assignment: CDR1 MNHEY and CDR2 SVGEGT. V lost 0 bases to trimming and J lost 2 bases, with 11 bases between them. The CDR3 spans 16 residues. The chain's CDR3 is CASSYSGGRGNQPQHF. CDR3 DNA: TGTGCCAGCAGTTACTCTGGCGGAAGGGGCAATCAGCCCCAGCATTTT.

CDR3 bases: TGTGCCAGCAGATGGGGCCCCGGGTCTGGGGCCAACGTCCTGACTTTC. It encodes CASRWGPGSGANVLTF. The chain uses TRBV7-2 and TRBJ2-6, with D possibly TRBD1 on 5 matching bases. The CDR3 runs to 16 residues. Germline loops: CDR1 SGHTA, CDR2 FQGNSA. V gave up 6 bases and J gave up 1 base, with 13 bases separating them. Based on the CDR3 plus reference TRBV7-2 and TRBJ2-6, the full variable domain is GAGVSQSPSNKVTEKGKDVELRCDPISGHTALYWYRQSLGQGLEFLIYFQGNSAPDKSGLPSDRFSAERTGGSVSTLTIQRTQQEDSAVYLCASRWGPGSGANVLTFGAGSRLTVL.

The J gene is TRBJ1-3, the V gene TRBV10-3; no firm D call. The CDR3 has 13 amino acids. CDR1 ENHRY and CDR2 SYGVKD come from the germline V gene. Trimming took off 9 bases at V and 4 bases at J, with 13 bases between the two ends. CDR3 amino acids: CAMRGGSGNTIYF. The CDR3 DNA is TGTGCCATGAGAGGAGGATCGGGAAACACCATATATTTT.

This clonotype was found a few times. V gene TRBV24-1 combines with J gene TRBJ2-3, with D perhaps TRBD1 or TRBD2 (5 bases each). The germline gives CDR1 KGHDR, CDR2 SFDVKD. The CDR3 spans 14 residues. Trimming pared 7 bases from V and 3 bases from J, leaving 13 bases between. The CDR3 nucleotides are TGTGCCACCAGCAGGGCCGGGACGACAGATACGCAGTATTTT. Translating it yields CATSRAGTTDTQYF.

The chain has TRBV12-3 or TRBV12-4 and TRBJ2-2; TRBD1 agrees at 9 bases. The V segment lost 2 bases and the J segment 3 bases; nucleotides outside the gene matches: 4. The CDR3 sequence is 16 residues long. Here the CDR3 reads CASSLNRGPHTGELFF. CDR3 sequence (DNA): TGTGCCAGCAGTTTAAACAGGGGGCCCCACACCGGGGAGCTGTTTTTT.